The present TCR beta chain was sequenced within a study of shared clonotypes between healthy human individuals (dated by TCRdb to the early 2020s). With respect to the entire study: Three men and a couple of women, aged 18 to 49 years, made up the cohort. To estimate repertoire size and how much clonotypes are shared between individuals, the study performed deep sequencing of blood TCR repertoires from roughly five healthy adults. Different laboratories and diverse techniques were used to prepare libraries and sequence TCR repertoires, to increase sequencing depth and limit assay-specific biases. Between about 0.9 and 9 billion PBMCs per donor were obtained by leukapheresis.

In regard to this clone: The clone's antigen remains unknown. The sample holds no much larger clone one base away, and base qualities are not on file.

TCR CDR3 regions were amplified from genomic DNA by multiplex PCR using the deep immunoSEQ assay. Extracted genomic DNA from each cell subset was spread evenly across all wells of several immunoSEQ 96-well plates, with each plate serving as a replicate. For unsorted PBMC, about 300 ng of genomic DNA, equivalent to around 30,000 T cell genomes, went into each replicate PCR. Unsorted PBMC genomic DNA was sequenced across ten immunoSEQ deep assay plates. Purified libraries were measured with a Qubit 3.0 fluorometer, size-checked on a Bioanalyzer 2100, and measured again with the KAPA Library Quantification kit. Each immunoSEQ 96-well plate was sequenced on its own single-read 150-cycle Illumina NextSeq 550 flow cell. The paper's data handling went like this. Because only junctional sequences without quality scores were contained in the immunoSEQ output, filtering matching that applied to full-length reads could not be performed. Sequences were annotated with PyIR, a Python wrapper for IgBLAST v1.9, using IMGT germline references to assign V/J genes and CDR3. Reads with weak V/J assignments (E-value above 1e-6), missing CDR3, stop codons, out-of-frame junctions, or ambiguous translated residues were removed. V3J clonotypes were defined as sequences sharing an identical inferred V gene, J gene, and CDR3 amino acid sequence. To compute the percentage overlap between repertoires, the number of shared unique clonotypes was divided by the size of the smaller repertoire. RTK rarefaction, the Chao1 estimator, and Recon v2.1 estimates of unobserved clonotypes were used to assess repertoire richness. TCRdb's version of the immuneACCESS table is confined to in-frame rearrangements and falls short of the full clone set. An unresolved V gene accounts for under half of the shortfall where checked; the remainder is of unknown origin. V, J and clone size reflect that table, while D and trimming were determined from the DNA. The sample contains about 560,000 clones, around 78% of them found a single time. The top ten clones comprise approximately 12% of the sample.

The full study reports these points: Only blood was sampled, and tissue TCR repertoires likely differ from those in blood. The small number of donors limited the genetic and exposure-history diversity represented. Pairwise subsampling led to the expectation that sequencing depth would affect the degree of clonotype sharing among donors.

The donors were healthy, HIV-negative adults who had no recently reported acute infections or vaccinations. Only Caucasian adults living in Nashville, Tennessee, USA were represented among the donors. In the unsorted samples, tens of millions of PBMCs were counted, and genomic DNA was extracted using the QIAamp DNA Blood Mini kit. Blood was obtained by leukapheresis, after which PBMCs were separated by Ficoll-Histopaque density gradient centrifugation and cryopreserved in liquid nitrogen vapor phase. The CDR3 goes from the cysteine to the phenylalanine over 13 residues. Solely the CDR3 DNA is kept, with 39 bases framed from the first base. As encoded in the germline V gene, CDR1 is MNHEY while CDR2 is SVGAGI. Trimmed from V: 8 bases; trimmed from J: 9 bases; junction bases lacking a gene match: 6.

The sequenced sample consisted of PBMCs. The sequence links TRBV6-5 to TRBJ2-1, and 11 junctional nucleotides match TRBD2. This receptor was obtained from a middle-aged woman in good health. Some clones in this sample may be carry-over from other donors' samples. Here the CDR3 is given as CASGSSGRSEQFF. At the DNA level, the sequence is TGTGCCAGCGGGTCTAGCGGGAGGTCTGAGCAGTTCTTC.